This T cell receptor beta chain was recovered during a study of CD8 T cells in Susac syndrome. Random-hexamer reverse transcription was applied to roughly 0.5 to 1 ug RNA. The CDR3 of TCR beta was amplified by immunoSEQ multiplex PCR across 54 Vbeta and 13 Jbeta. TCRdb independently ran MiXCR on the immunoSEQ multiplex PCR reads; one entry per CDR3 protein. The sample records about 200,000 distinct CDR3 sequences, 85% to 95% being singletons. The sample holds one count of this clonotype. TCR beta from blood CD8+ and CD4+ T cells was sequenced. While serving as controls, healthy donors were matched for age and sex. TEMRA cells were FACS-enriched, while CD8+ and CD4+ T cells were negatively isolated. Germline lookup yields CDR1 SGHRS and CDR2 YFSETQ. The V end lost 2 bases, the J end lost 6 bases, and 9 bases lay between the germline ends. This CDR3 comprises 13 residues.

The clonotype comes from a human donor in good health. Sequenced input: CD4+ T cells from PBMCs. The chain combines TRBV5-1 with TRBJ2-1; D is unresolved. The CDR3, as DNA: TGCGCCAGCAGCTTTGCAGGCGGCAATGAGCAGTTCTTC. Its translation: CASSFAGGNEQFF.